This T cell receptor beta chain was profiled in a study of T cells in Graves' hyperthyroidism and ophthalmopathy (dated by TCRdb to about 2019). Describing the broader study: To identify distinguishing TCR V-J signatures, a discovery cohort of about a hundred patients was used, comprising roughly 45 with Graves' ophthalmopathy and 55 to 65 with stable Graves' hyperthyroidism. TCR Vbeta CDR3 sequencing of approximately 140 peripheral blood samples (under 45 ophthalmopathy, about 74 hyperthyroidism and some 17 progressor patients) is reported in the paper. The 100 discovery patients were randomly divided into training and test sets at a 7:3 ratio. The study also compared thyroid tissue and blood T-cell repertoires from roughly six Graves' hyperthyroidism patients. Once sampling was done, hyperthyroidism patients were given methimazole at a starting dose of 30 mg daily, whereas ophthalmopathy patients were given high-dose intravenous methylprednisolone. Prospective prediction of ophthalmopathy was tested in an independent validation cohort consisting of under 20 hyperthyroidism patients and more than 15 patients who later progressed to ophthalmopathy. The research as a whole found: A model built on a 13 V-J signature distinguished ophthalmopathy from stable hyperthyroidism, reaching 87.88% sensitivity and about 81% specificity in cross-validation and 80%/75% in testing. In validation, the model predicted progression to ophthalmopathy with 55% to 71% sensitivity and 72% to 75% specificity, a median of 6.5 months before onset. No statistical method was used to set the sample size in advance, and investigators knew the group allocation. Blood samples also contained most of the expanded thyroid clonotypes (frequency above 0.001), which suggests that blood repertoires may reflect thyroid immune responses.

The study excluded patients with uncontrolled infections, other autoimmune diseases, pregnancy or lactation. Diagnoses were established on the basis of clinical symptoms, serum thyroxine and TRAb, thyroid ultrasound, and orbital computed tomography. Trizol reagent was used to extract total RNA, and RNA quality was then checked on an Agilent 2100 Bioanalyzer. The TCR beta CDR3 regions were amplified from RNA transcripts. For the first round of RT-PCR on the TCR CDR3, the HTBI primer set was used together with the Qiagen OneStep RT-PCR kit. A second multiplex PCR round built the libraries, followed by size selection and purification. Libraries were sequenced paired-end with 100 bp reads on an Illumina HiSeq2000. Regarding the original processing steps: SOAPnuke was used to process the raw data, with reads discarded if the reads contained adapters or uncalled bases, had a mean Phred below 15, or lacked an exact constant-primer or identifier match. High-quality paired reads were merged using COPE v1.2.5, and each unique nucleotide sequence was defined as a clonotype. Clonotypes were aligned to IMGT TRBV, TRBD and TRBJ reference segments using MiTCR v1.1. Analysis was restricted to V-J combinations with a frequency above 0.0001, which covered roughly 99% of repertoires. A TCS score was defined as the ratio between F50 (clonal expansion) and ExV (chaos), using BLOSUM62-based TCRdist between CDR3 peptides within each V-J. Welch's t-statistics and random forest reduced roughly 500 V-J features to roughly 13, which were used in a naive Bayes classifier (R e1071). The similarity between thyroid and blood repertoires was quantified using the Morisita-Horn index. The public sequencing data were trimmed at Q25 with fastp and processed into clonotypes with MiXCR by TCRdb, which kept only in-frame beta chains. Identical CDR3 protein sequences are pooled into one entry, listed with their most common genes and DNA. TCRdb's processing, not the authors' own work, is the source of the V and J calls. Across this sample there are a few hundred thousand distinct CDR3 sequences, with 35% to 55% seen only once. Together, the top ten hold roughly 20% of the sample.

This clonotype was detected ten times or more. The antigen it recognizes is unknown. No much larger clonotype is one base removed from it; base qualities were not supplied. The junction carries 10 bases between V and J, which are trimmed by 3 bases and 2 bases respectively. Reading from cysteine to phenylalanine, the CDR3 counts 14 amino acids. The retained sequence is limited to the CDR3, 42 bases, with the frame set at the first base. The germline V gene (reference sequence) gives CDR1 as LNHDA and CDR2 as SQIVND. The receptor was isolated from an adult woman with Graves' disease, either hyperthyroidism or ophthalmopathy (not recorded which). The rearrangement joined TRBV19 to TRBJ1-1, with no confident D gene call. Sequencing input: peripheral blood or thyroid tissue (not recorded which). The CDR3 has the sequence CASSIAALNTEAFF. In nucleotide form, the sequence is TGTGCCAGTAGTATCGCGGCCCTAAACACTGAAGCTTTCTTT.